Listed below are T cell receptor beta chains from one sample, sequenced in a study of T cell responses to AZD1222 COVID-19 vaccine. Data came from immunoSEQ multiplex PCR; TCRdb stores just in-frame clones and leaves some out. There are 150,000 or so clones in the sample; more than 85% occur only once, and 3.5% to 4.5% lies in the top ten. This material consisted of peripheral blood, taken on day 0 of AZD1222 vaccination. The source is an adult in good health. Both conserved end residues are part of each CDR3. A D gene is named only where the DNA matches it firmly. Size is omitted from some rows. Given values are once, few, many or a class for expanded clones.

D gene: TRBD1
clone size: -
V gene: TRBV7-2
J gene: TRBJ1-4
CDR3 DNA: TGTGCCAGCAGCCCGAGGGGGCAATCTGAAAAACTGTTTTTT
CDR3 protein: CASSPRGQSEKLFF

D gene: -
clone size: -
V gene: TRBV6-6
J gene: TRBJ2-3
CDR3 DNA: TGTGCCAGCAGTTATTCAAGGGGAAGCACAGATACGCAGTATTTT
CDR3 protein: CASSYSRGSTDTQYF

D gene: -
clone size: -
V gene: TRBV5-1
J gene: TRBJ1-1
CDR3 DNA: TGCGCCAGCAGCTTGGTCGGGGGGAAGAACACTGAAGCTTTCTTT
CDR3 protein: CASSLVGGKNTEAFF

D gene: -
clone size: -
V gene: TRBV5-1
J gene: TRBJ2-3
CDR3 DNA: TGCGCCAGCAGCCAGAACGGCGCTCATACGCAGTATTTT
CDR3 protein: CASSQNGAHTQYF

D gene: -
clone size: -
V gene: TRBV30
J gene: TRBJ1-1
CDR3 DNA: TGTGCCTGGAGGAACCGCATGAACACTGAAGCTTTCTTT
CDR3 protein: CAWRNRMNTEAFF

D gene: TRBD2
clone size: -
V gene: TRBV7-8
J gene: TRBJ2-1
CDR3 DNA: TGTGCCAGCAAAGTAGAAGCTAGCGGGATATACAATGAGCAGTTCTTC
CDR3 protein: CASKVEASGIYNEQFF

D gene: -
clone size: -
V gene: TRBV19
J gene: TRBJ1-2
CDR3 DNA: TGTGCCAGTAGTATTGAAGGGAAGGTTTCGCGCTACACCTTC
CDR3 protein: CASSIEGKVSRYTF

D gene: -
clone size: -
V gene: TRBV4-1
J gene: TRBJ2-7
CDR3 DNA: TGCGCCAGCAGCCAAGATCAGATGGTGGGGTACGAGCAGTACTTC
CDR3 protein: CASSQDQMVGYEQYF

D gene: -
clone size: -
V gene: TRBV6-5
J gene: TRBJ1-2
CDR3 DNA: TGTGCCAGCAGTTACTCGCGGGGTGTTAACTATGGCTACACCTTC
CDR3 protein: CASSYSRGVNYGYTF

D gene: -
clone size: -
V gene: TRBV28
J gene: TRBJ2-7
CDR3 DNA: TGTGCGAGCCGCCCTGCAGGACCCTACGAGCAGTACTTC
CDR3 protein: CASRPAGPYEQYF

D gene: -
clone size: few
V gene: TRBV5-6
J gene: TRBJ2-7
CDR3 DNA: TGTGCCAGCAGTCAAGCCACGGGCGAGCAGTACTTC
CDR3 protein: CASSQATGEQYF

D gene: TRBD1
clone size: once
V gene: TRBV10-3
J gene: TRBJ1-5
CDR3 DNA: TGTGCCATCAGTGGCCTTGGGACAGGGGTCCAGCCCCAGCATTTT
CDR3 protein: CAISGLGTGVQPQHF

D gene: -
clone size: -
V gene: TRBV6-6
J gene: TRBJ1-4
CDR3 DNA: TGTGCCAGCAGTTACTTACTGGCGGCAACTAATGAAAAACTGTTTTTT
CDR3 protein: CASSYLLAATNEKLFF

D gene: -
clone size: -
V gene: TRBV15
J gene: TRBJ1-2
CDR3 DNA: TGTGCCACCAGCAGAGATTTTCGGCTAAACTATGGCTACACCTTC
CDR3 protein: CATSRDFRLNYGYTF

D gene: -
clone size: -
V gene: TRBV27
J gene: TRBJ1-5
CDR3 DNA: TGTGCCAGTAGGACACGACAGGTCAATCAGCCCCAGCATTTT
CDR3 protein: CASRTRQVNQPQHF

D gene: -
clone size: -
V gene: TRBV5-4
J gene: TRBJ1-2
CDR3 DNA: TGTGCCAGCAGCTCGGGGGTTCTGGGTGGCTACACCTTC
CDR3 protein: CASSSGVLGGYTF

D gene: -
clone size: -
V gene: TRBV7-8
J gene: TRBJ1-2
CDR3 DNA: TGTGCCAGCAGCCCAAGAATCCTGGACAATAACTATGGCTACACCTTC
CDR3 protein: CASSPRILDNNYGYTF

D gene: -
clone size: -
V gene: TRBV13
J gene: TRBJ1-4
CDR3 DNA: TGTGCCAGCAGCTCCCAAAGTCAACGGGAGGAAAAACTGTTTTTT
CDR3 protein: CASSSQSQREEKLFF

D gene: TRBD1
clone size: -
V gene: TRBV6-5
J gene: TRBJ1-1
CDR3 DNA: TGTGCCAGCAGTCAAAGACAGGGGAACACTGAAGCTTTCTTT
CDR3 protein: CASSQRQGNTEAFF

D gene: TRBD1
clone size: -
V gene: TRBV4-3
J gene: TRBJ1-3
CDR3 DNA: TGCGCCAGCAGCCAAGATTCAAGGACAGGTGGAAACACCATATATTTT
CDR3 protein: CASSQDSRTGGNTIYF

D gene: -
clone size: -
V gene: TRBV2
J gene: TRBJ1-1
CDR3 DNA: TGTGCCAGCAGTGAAGCGTTGGGTGGCACTGAAGCTTTCTTT
CDR3 protein: CASSEALGGTEAFF

D gene: -
clone size: once
V gene: TRBV7-2
J gene: TRBJ1-4
CDR3 DNA: TGTGCCAGCAGCCTAGGGGCAGGGTTGAAACTGTTTTTT
CDR3 protein: CASSLGAGLKLFF

D gene: TRBD1
clone size: -
V gene: TRBV20-1
J gene: TRBJ1-3
CDR3 DNA: TGCAGTGCTAGTGCGGGGACAGGCAACACCATATATTTT
CDR3 protein: CSASAGTGNTIYF

D gene: TRBD1
clone size: -
V gene: TRBV6-5
J gene: TRBJ2-1
CDR3 DNA: TGTGCCAGCAGGGGGACAGGGCCCACCCACGATGAGCAGTTCTTC
CDR3 protein: CASRGTGPTHDEQFF

D gene: -
clone size: few
V gene: TRBV7-2
J gene: TRBJ1-5
CDR3 DNA: TGTGCCAGCAGCCCAGGAGGGTCTAGCAATCAGCCCCAGCATTTT
CDR3 protein: CASSPGGSSNQPQHF

D gene: TRBD1
clone size: -
V gene: TRBV5-1
J gene: TRBJ1-4
CDR3 DNA: TGCGCCAGCAGCTCGGCGACAGGGGTTGAAAAACTGTTTTTT
CDR3 protein: CASSSATGVEKLFF

D gene: -
clone size: -
V gene: TRBV25-1
J gene: TRBJ2-1
CDR3 DNA: TGTGCCAGCAGTGCTAGACTCCCATCGGAGTCGGATGAGCAGTTCTTC
CDR3 protein: CASSARLPSESDEQFF

D gene: TRBD2
clone size: -
V gene: TRBV5-4
J gene: TRBJ2-1
CDR3 DNA: TGTGCCAGCAGCGCGGGGGGACTCGCCCCCAATGAGCAGTTCTTC
CDR3 protein: CASSAGGLAPNEQFF

D gene: -
clone size: once
V gene: TRBV6-5
J gene: TRBJ1-4
CDR3 DNA: TGTGCCAGCAGTTACCGGCCGGTTAATGAAAAACTGTTTTTT
CDR3 protein: CASSYRPVNEKLFF

D gene: -
clone size: -
V gene: TRBV2
J gene: TRBJ1-1
CDR3 DNA: TGTGCCAGCAACCGAGACGGGACGAACACTGAAGCTTTCTTT
CDR3 protein: CASNRDGTNTEAFF

D gene: -
clone size: -
V gene: TRBV11-2
J gene: TRBJ1-1
CDR3 DNA: TGTGCCAGCAGCTTCCATACGGTTGCTTTTCTGAACACTGAAGCTTTCTTT
CDR3 protein: CASSFHTVAFLNTEAFF

D gene: -
clone size: -
V gene: TRBV30
J gene: TRBJ1-2
CDR3 DNA: TGTGCCCCATGCGGGGACCCCCTACCTAACTATGGCTACACCTTC
CDR3 protein: CAPCGDPLPNYGYTF

D gene: TRBD1
clone size: -
V gene: TRBV12-3/TRBV12-4
J gene: TRBJ1-2
CDR3 DNA: TGTGCCAGCAGGGGACAGCCCGGCGGCTACACCTTC
CDR3 protein: CASRGQPGGYTF

D gene: TRBD1
clone size: -
V gene: TRBV5-8
J gene: TRBJ2-7
CDR3 DNA: TGTGCCAGCAGCTTTGGACAGGGGGCGTATAAAATCTCCTACGAGCAGTACTTC
CDR3 protein: CASSFGQGAYKISYEQYF

D gene: -
clone size: -
V gene: TRBV7-3
J gene: TRBJ2-7
CDR3 DNA: TGTGCCAGCAGCTTAGGAGCCTACGGCGAGCAGTACTTC
CDR3 protein: CASSLGAYGEQYF

D gene: -
clone size: -
V gene: TRBV5-1
J gene: TRBJ1-5
CDR3 DNA: TGCGCCAGCAGCTTGAATCAGCCCCAGCATTTT
CDR3 protein: CASSLNQPQHF

D gene: -
clone size: -
V gene: TRBV6-1
J gene: TRBJ2-3
CDR3 DNA: TGTGCCAGCAGAGAAGCGGTGTCGACTCGCCCGCAGTATTTT
CDR3 protein: CASREAVSTRPQYF

D gene: -
clone size: -
V gene: TRBV19
J gene: TRBJ2-4
CDR3 DNA: TGTGCCGCCGGCGGGACGCCTTACTTC
CDR3 protein: CAAGGTPYF

D gene: TRBD2
clone size: once
V gene: TRBV28
J gene: TRBJ2-5
CDR3 DNA: TGTGCCAGCAGTCGACTAGCGGGAGGCCCAGGGGGGTACTTC
CDR3 protein: CASSRLAGGPGGYF

D gene: -
clone size: -
V gene: TRBV7-2
J gene: TRBJ1-2
CDR3 DNA: TGTGCCAGCAGCCCGGGACCGAGCTATGGCTACACCTTC
CDR3 protein: CASSPGPSYGYTF

D gene: TRBD2
clone size: -
V gene: TRBV29-1
J gene: TRBJ2-1
CDR3 DNA: TGCAGCGTTGAGGGGACTAGCGGGAGCGATGAGCAGTTCTTC
CDR3 protein: CSVEGTSGSDEQFF

D gene: -
clone size: -
V gene: TRBV25-1
J gene: TRBJ1-6
CDR3 DNA: TGTGCCAGCAGCAGGTTATTTGATTCACCCCTCCACTTT
CDR3 protein: CASSRLFDSPLHF

D gene: TRBD2
clone size: -
V gene: TRBV7-2
J gene: TRBJ2-1
CDR3 DNA: TGTGCCAGCAGCCTGCGGACTAGCGGGAGCTCCTACAATGAGCAGTTCTTC
CDR3 protein: CASSLRTSGSSYNEQFF

D gene: -
clone size: -
V gene: TRBV15
J gene: TRBJ1-3
CDR3 DNA: TGTGCCACCAGCAGAGACTCCCCCGCCTCTGGAAACACCATATATTTT
CDR3 protein: CATSRDSPASGNTIYF

D gene: -
clone size: -
V gene: TRBV28
J gene: TRBJ2-7
CDR3 DNA: TGTGCCAGCAGTTCCACAGGACACATTAACACCGAGCAGTACTTC
CDR3 protein: CASSSTGHINTEQYF

D gene: TRBD1
clone size: -
V gene: TRBV9
J gene: TRBJ2-7
CDR3 DNA: TGTGCCAGCAGCGACGGACAGGGGCGCTCCTACGAGCAGTACTTC
CDR3 protein: CASSDGQGRSYEQYF

D gene: -
clone size: -
V gene: TRBV28
J gene: TRBJ2-1
CDR3 DNA: TGTGCCAGCAGTTTTGGGGGCTCCTACAATGAGCAGTTCTTC
CDR3 protein: CASSFGGSYNEQFF

D gene: -
clone size: -
V gene: TRBV28
J gene: TRBJ1-1
CDR3 DNA: TGTGCCAGCAGATCGGGGGGGTCGGAGGGGACTGAAGCTTTCTTT
CDR3 protein: CASRSGGSEGTEAFF

D gene: -
clone size: -
V gene: TRBV6-5
J gene: TRBJ1-4
CDR3 DNA: TGTGCCAGCAGTACGGACAGTTATAATGAAAAACTGTTTTTT
CDR3 protein: CASSTDSYNEKLFF